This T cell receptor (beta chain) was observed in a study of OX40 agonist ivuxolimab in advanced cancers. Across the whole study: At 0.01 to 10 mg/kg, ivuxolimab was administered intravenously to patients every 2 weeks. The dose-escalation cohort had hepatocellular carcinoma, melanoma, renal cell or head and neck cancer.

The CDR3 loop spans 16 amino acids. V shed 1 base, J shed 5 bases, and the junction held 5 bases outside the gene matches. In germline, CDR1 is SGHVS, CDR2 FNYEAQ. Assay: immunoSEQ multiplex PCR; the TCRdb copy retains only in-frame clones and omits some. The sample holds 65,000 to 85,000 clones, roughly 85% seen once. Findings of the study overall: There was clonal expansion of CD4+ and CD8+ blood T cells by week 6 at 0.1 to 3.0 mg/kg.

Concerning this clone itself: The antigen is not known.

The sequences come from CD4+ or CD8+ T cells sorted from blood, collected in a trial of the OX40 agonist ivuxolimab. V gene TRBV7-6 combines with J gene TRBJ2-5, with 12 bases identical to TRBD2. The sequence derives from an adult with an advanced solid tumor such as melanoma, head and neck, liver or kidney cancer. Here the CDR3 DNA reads TGTGCCAGCAGCTTAGGGCTAGCGGGAGGGCAGGAGACCCAGTACTTC. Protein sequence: CASSLGLAGGQETQYF.